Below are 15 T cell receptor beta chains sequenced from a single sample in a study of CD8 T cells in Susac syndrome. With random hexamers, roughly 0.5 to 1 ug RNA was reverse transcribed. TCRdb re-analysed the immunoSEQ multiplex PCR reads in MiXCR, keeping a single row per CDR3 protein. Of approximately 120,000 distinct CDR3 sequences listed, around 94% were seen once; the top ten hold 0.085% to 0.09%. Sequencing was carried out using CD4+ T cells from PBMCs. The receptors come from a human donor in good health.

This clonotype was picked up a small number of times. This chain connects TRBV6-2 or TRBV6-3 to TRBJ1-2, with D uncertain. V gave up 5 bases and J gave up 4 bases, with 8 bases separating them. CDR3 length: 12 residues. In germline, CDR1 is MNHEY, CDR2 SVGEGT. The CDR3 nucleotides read TGTGCCAGCAGTCGGCAGATCTATGGCTACACCTTC. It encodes CASSRQIYGYTF.

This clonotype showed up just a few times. The CDR3 DNA follows: TGTGCCAGCTCACCCCAGGAGAACACTGAAGCTTTCTTT. Translating gives CASSPQENTEAFF. The rearrangement joins TRBV18 to TRBJ1-1; no firm D call. Germline CDR1 and CDR2: KGHSH and LQKENI. Deletions cut 3 bases from V and 1 base from J, with 6 bases between. The CDR3 is 13 residues long.

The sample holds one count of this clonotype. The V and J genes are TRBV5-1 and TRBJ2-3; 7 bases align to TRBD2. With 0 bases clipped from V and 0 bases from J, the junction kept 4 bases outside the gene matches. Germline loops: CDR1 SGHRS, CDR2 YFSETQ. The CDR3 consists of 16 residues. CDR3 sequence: CASSLGLADSTDTQYF. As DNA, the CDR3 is TGCGCCAGCAGCTTGGGACTAGCAGATAGCACAGATACGCAGTATTTT.

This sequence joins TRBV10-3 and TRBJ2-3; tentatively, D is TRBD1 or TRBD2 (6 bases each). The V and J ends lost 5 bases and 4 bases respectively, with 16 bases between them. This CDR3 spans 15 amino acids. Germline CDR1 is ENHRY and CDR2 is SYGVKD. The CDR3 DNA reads TGTGCCATCAGTCGTAGGGGGGAAGGATCAGATACGCAGTATTTT. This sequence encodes CAISRRGEGSDTQYF.

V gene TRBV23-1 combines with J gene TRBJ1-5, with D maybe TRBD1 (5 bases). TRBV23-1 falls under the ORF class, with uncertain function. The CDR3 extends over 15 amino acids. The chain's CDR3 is CGREGSREGNQPQHF. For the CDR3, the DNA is TGCGGCAGGGAAGGAAGCCGGGAGGGCAATCAGCCCCAGCATTTT.

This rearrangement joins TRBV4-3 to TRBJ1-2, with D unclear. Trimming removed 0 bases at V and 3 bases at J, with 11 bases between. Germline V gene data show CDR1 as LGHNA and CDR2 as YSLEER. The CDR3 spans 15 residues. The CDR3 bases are TGCGCCAGCAGCCAAGACTCAGTTCGTGACTATGGCTACACCTTC. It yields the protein CASSQDSVRDYGYTF.

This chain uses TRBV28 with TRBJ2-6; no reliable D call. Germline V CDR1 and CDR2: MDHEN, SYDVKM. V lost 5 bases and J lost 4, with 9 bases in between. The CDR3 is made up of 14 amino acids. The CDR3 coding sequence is TGTGCCAGCAGTCAACCTCCGGGGGCCAACGTCCTGACTTTC. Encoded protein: CASSQPPGANVLTF.

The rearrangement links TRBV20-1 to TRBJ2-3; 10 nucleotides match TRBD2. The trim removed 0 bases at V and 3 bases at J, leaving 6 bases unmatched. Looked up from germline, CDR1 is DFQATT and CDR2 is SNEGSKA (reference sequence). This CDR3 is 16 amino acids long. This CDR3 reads CSARDAGLANTDTQYF. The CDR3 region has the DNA TGCAGTGCTAGAGACGCGGGACTAGCGAATACAGATACGCAGTATTTT.

CDR3 loop: CACSQTGDYGYTF. In DNA, the CDR3 is TGTGCCTGTTCCCAAACAGGGGACTATGGCTACACCTTC. V usage is TRBV30 and J usage is TRBJ1-2, with 7 bases identical to TRBD1. Germline CDR1 is GTSNPN and CDR2 is SVGIG (reference sequence). The ends lost 6 bases at V and 3 bases at J; junction bases unmatched: 7. The CDR3 runs 13 residues.

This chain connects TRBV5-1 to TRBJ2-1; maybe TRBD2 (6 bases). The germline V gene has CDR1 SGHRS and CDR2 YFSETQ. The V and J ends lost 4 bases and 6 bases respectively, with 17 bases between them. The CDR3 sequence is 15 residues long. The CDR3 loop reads CASSPSATRGNEQFF. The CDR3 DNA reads TGCGCCAGCAGCCCTAGCGCCACCCGCGGCAATGAGCAGTTCTTC.

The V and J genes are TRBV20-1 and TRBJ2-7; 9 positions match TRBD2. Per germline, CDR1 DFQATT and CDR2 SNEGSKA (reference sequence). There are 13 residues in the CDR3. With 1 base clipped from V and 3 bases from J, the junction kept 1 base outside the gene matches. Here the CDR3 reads CSARGAGGYEQYF. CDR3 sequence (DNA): TGCAGTGCTAGAGGAGCGGGAGGCTACGAGCAGTACTTC.

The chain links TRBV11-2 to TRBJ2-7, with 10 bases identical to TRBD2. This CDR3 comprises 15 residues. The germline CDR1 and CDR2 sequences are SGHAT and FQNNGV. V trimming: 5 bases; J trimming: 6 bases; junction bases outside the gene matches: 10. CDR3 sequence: CASSPEIAGGREQYF. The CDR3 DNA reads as TGTGCCAGCAGCCCCGAAATAGCGGGAGGTCGCGAGCAGTACTTC.

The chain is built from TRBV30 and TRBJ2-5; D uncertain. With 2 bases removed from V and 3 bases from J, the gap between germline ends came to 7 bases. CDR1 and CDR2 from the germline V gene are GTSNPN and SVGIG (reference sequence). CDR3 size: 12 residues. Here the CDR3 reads CAWSPSKETQYF. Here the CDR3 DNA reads TGTGCCTGGAGTCCGAGCAAAGAGACCCAGTACTTC.

CDR3 sequence (DNA): TGTGCCTGGAGTGCCGAGGGCCCGGGTGAGCAGTTCTTC. Amino acid sequence: CAWSAEGPGEQFF. This chain links TRBV30 with TRBJ2-1; maybe TRBD2 (5 bases). Trimming removed 1 base from V and 9 bases from J, with 13 bases in between. Per the germline V gene, CDR1 is GTSNPN and CDR2 is SVGIG (reference sequence). CDR3 length equals 13 residues.

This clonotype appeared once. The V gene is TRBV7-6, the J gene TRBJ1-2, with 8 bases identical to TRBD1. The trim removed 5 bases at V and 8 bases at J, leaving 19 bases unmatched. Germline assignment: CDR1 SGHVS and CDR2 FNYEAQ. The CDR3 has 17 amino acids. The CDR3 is CASSISGDRSKYNGYTF. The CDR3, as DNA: TGTGCCAGCAGCATTTCCGGGGACAGGAGTAAATATAACGGCTACACCTTC.